A single sample gave rise to the 10 T cell receptor beta chains below, sequenced in a study of blood T cell repertoires in COVID-19. Sequencing used immunoSEQ multiplex PCR; TCRdb keeps in-frame clones, though not all of them. Among 110,000 or so clones, roughly 85% were seen once, and the ten largest hold roughly 5%. Sequences were obtained from peripheral blood. These receptors originate from a woman in her fifties or sixties with COVID-19, enrolled during active disease.

This rearrangement joins TRBV7-9 to TRBJ2-5; D perhaps matches TRBD2 (6 bases). This CDR3 has 14 amino acids. Trimming took off 5 bases at V and 5 bases at J, with 15 bases between the two ends. The germline CDR1 and CDR2 sequences are SEHNR and FQNEAQ (reference sequence). The CDR3 spells CASSRASAGETQYF. The CDR3 DNA is TGTGCCAGCAGCCGGGCCAGCGCGGGGGAGACCCAGTACTTC.

The V call is TRBV7-9, the J call TRBJ1-4; possibly TRBD1 for D (6 bases). V dropped 5 bases and J dropped 4 bases, with 17 bases sitting between them. CDR1 is SEHNR and CDR2 is FQNEAQ in the germline V gene (reference sequence). The CDR3 consists of 16 residues. CDR3 amino acids: CASSSPLQGVNEKLFF. CDR3 nucleotide sequence: TGTGCCAGCAGCAGCCCTCTACAGGGAGTTAATGAAAAACTGTTTTTT. The full variable domain, with the rest looked up from reference TRBV7-9 and TRBJ1-4, is DTGVSQNPRHKITKRGQNVTFRCDPISEHNRLYWYRQTLGQGPEFLTYFQNEAQLEKSRLLSDRFSAERPKGSFSTLEIQRTEQGDSAMYLCASSSPLQGVNEKLFFGSGTQLSVL.

CDR3 in DNA: TGTGCCAGCAACCGATTAAGGGGGCGGGTTTTCAATGAGCAGTTCTTC. It codes for CASNRLRGRVFNEQFF. This sequence joins TRBV2 and TRBJ2-1, with 7 bases matching TRBD1. This CDR3 is 16 amino acids long. Germline CDR1 reads SNHLY; CDR2 reads FYNNEI. The V and J ends lost 7 bases and 6 bases, in that order; junction bases with no gene match: 15.

The chain joins TRBV11-2 to TRBJ2-3; 9 bases map to TRBD2. Per germline, CDR1 SGHAT and CDR2 FQNNGV. V was pared by 1 base and J by 4 bases, with 9 bases of the junction left unmatched. The CDR3 has 17 residues. Written as DNA, the CDR3 is TGTGCCAGCAGCTTAGCAGGAAATAGCGGGGGTTCAGATACGCAGTATTTT. This translates into CASSLAGNSGGSDTQYF.

V and J are TRBV6-5 and TRBJ1-4, with a weak D call TRBD1 (6 bases). Germline values: CDR1 MNHEY, CDR2 SVGAGI. CDR3 size: 14 residues. V was pared by 4 bases and J by 6 bases, with 12 bases between. CDR3 nucleotide sequence: TGTGCCAGCAGTTTAACAGGGTTGGATGAAAAACTGTTTTTT. It specifies CASSLTGLDEKLFF.

The rearrangement uses TRBV4-1 and TRBJ1-4; TRBD1 matches at 7 bases. The germline V gene encodes CDR1 MGHRA and CDR2 YSYEKL. The CDR3 extends over 15 amino acids. V was clipped by 0 bases and J by 7 bases; unmatched bases: 5. The CDR3, as DNA: TGCGCCAGCAGCCAAGAAGGCAGGGACAGTGAAAAACTGTTTTTT. Its translation is CASSQEGRDSEKLFF.

The sample holds a few counts of this clone. The CDR3 nucleotides read TGTGCCAGCAGCCAAGAAACAGGTAATCAGCCCCAGCATTTT. Amino acid sequence: CASSQETGNQPQHF. The V call is TRBV4-2, the J call TRBJ1-5; TRBD1 is a possible D gene (5 bases). Looked up from germline, CDR1 is LGHNA and CDR2 is YNFKEQ. V lost 0 bases to trimming and J lost 4 bases, with 7 bases between them. CDR3 length: 14 residues.

The chain couples TRBV2 to TRBJ2-2; 14 nucleotides match TRBD2. V shed 6 bases and J 3 bases; nucleotides not matched to a gene: 6. Germline V gene data show CDR1 as SNHLY and CDR2 as FYNNEI. The CDR3 spans 17 residues. This chain's CDR3 is CASRATSGGDYTGELFF. In DNA, the CDR3 is TGTGCCAGCAGGGCGACTAGCGGGGGGGACTACACCGGGGAGCTGTTTTTT.

The rearrangement joins TRBV21-1 to TRBJ2-5; TRBD2, the D gene given by the table, was not confirmed from the DNA. TRBV21-1 is a known pseudogene. CDR3 length: 16 amino acids. CDR3 bases: TGTGCCAGCAGCTTGAGGCCGGGGGGGCCGGGGGAGACCCAGTACTTC. Translating gives CASSLRPGGPGETQYF.

This clone was observed a few times. The V call is TRBV2, the J call TRBJ2-7, with D unresolved. CDR1 and CDR2 (germline): SNHLY, FYNNEI. The CDR3 is 12 amino acids. With 7 bases removed from V and 3 bases from J, the gap between germline ends came to 10 bases. The CDR3 region has the DNA TGTGCCAGCAACCGGGTTAACTACGAGCAGTACTTC. Amino acid sequence: CASNRVNYEQYF.